This T cell receptor (beta chain) was identified during a study of vaccination and CD4 T cells after COVID-19. Study at large: Convalescent donors totaled six males and four females, including two who were Hispanic.

Treatment given: approximately nine-day PBMC culture with coronavirus spike peptide pools or control peptides (ViraFEST assay). Cultured CD4+ T-cell DNA underwent Oncomine TCR Beta short-read sequencing. TCRdb reprocessed the PCR reads via MiXCR and lists one record per CDR3 protein. The profile shows around 12,000 distinct CDR3 sequences, roughly 41% of them singletons. This clonotype was counted only a few times. Its antigen is not known. Per germline, CDR1 MNHNS and CDR2 SASEGT. This CDR3 contains 16 residues. Trimming stripped 5 bases from V and 4 bases from J, with 20 bases between. The V call is TRBV6-1, the J call TRBJ1-1; the D gene is possibly TRBD1 (6 bases). The sequenced sample was CD4+ T cells from blood, cultured in vitro, obtained after SARS-CoV-2 vaccination. This sequence originates from a human donor who had recovered from COVID-19. CDR3 nucleotides: TGTGCCAGCAGTAAACAGGGCCCGAGGGTGGGCACTGAAGCTTTCTTT. Its protein is CASSKQGPRVGTEAFF.